This T cell receptor beta chain was identified during a study of CD8 T cells in ankylosing spondylitis. Each CDR3 protein gets one entry after TCRdb re-called the 5' RACE reads with MiXCR. The sample contains about 220,000 distinct CDR3 sequences, about 10% of which appear only once. Germline values: CDR1 SGHRS, CDR2 YFSETQ. This CDR3 contains 14 residues. The V end was cut by 7 bases, the J end by 8 bases, with 18 bases between. Sequences were obtained from blood, either unsorted or a sorted T cell fraction (not recorded which). The receptor comes from a male donor with ankylosing spondylitis or in good health (not recorded which). The V call is TRBV5-1, the J call TRBJ2-2; tentative D call: TRBD2 (5 bases). The CDR3 DNA reads as TGCGCCAGCGGCGTCGGACGGGGAGTTGGGGAGCTGTTTTTT. This translates into CASGVGRGVGELFF. The full variable domain, its missing parts supplied by reference TRBV5-1 and TRBJ2-2, is KAGVTQTPRYLIKTRGQQVTLSCSPISGHRSVSWYQQTPGQGLQFLFEYFSETQRNKGNFPGRFSGRQFSNSRSEMNVSTLELGDSALYLCASGVGRGVGELFFGEGSRLTVL.